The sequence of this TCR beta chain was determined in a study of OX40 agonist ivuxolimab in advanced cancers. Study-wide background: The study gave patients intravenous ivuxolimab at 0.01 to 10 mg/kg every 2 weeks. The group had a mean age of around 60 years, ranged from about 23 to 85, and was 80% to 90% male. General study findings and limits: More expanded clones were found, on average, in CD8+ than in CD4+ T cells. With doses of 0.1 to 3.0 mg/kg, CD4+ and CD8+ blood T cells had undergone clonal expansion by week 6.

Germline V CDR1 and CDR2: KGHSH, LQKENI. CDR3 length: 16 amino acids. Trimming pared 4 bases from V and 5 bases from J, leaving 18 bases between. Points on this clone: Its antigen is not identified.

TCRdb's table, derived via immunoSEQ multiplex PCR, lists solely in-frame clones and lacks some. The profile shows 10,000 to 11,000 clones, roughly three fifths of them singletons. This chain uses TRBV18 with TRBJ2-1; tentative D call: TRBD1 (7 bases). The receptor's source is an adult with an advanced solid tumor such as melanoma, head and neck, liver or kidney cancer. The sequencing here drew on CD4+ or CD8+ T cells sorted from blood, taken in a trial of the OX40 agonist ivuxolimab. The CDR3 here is CASSLTTGRPHNEQFF. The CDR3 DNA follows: TGTGCCAGCTCACTTACGACAGGGAGGCCTCACAATGAGCAGTTCTTC.